A single sample gave rise to the 22 T cell receptor beta chains below, sequenced in a study of shared clonotypes between healthy human individuals. The repertoire was sequenced with immunoSEQ multiplex PCR; TCRdb's copy has only in-frame clones and lacks some. The table shows some 2,000,000 clones, with 90% to 97% occurring only once. Sequencing input: naive CD4+ T cells sorted from blood. Subset of the sample: CD45RA+ positively selected. The receptor source for this set is a man aged 18 to 30 in good health.

This clone was detected once. The chain joins TRBV7-2 to TRBJ1-1, with 9 bases lining up with TRBD1. Germline V gene data show CDR1 as SGHTA and CDR2 as FQGNSA. There are 15 residues in the CDR3. V was clipped by 6 bases and J by 2 bases; unmatched bases: 7. This chain's CDR3 is CASRNPTGGNTEAFF. The CDR3 region has the DNA TGTGCCAGCAGAAACCCGACAGGGGGTAACACTGAAGCTTTCTTT.

This chain links TRBV10-1 with TRBJ2-2; D is perhaps TRBD2 (5 bases). Trimming removed 8 bases at V and 4 bases at J, with 11 bases between. The germline V gene encodes CDR1 WNHNN and CDR2 SYGVQD (reference sequence). CDR3 length: 13 residues. The CDR3 DNA reads TGCGCCAGCGGCGTCGCGGGCACCGGGGAGCTGTTTTTT. This sequence encodes CASGVAGTGELFF.

The chain has TRBV25-1 and TRBJ2-3; TRBD1 agrees at 12 bases. This CDR3 is built from 16 residues. V lost 3 bases and J lost 6; bases outside the gene matches: 7. Germline values: CDR1 MGHDK, CDR2 SYGVNS. CDR3 sequence: CASSDPGQGATDTQYF. CDR3 DNA: TGTGCCAGCAGTGACCCGGGACAGGGGGCTACGGATACGCAGTATTTT. Using reference TRBV25-1 and TRBJ2-3 for the parts outside the CDR3, the full variable domain is EADIYQTPRYLVIGTGKKITLECSQTMGHDKMYWYQQDPGMELHLIHYSYGVNSTEKGDLSSESTVSRIRTEHFPLTLESARPSHTSQYLCASSDPGQGATDTQYFGPGTRLTVL.

This chain joins TRBV27 and TRBJ1-3; a weak D match, TRBD1 (5 bases). This CDR3 comprises 14 residues. Germline V gene sequence: CDR1 MNHEY, CDR2 SMNVEV (reference sequence). With 6 bases removed from V and 2 bases from J, the gap between germline ends came to 11 bases. CDR3: CASSRGTAGNTIYF. CDR3 nucleotide sequence: TGTGCCAGCAGCCGAGGGACCGCTGGAAACACCATATATTTT.

The chain is built from TRBV5-6 and TRBJ2-3, with 8 bases that match TRBD2. The V gene end was trimmed by 2 bases and the J gene end by 3 bases; junction bases not matched to a gene: 2. The CDR3 length is 14 residues. Germline CDR1 and CDR2: SGHDT and YYEEEE. The CDR3: CASSLLAGTDTQYF. The CDR3 DNA reads TGTGCCAGCAGCTTATTAGCGGGGACAGATACGCAGTATTTT.

This chain connects TRBV7-2 to TRBJ2-2; TRBD2 agrees at 7 bases. This CDR3 is 13 amino acids long. V gave up 5 bases and J gave up 6 bases; unmatched junction bases: 3. Germline V CDR1 and CDR2: SGHTA, FQGNSA. The CDR3 loop is CASSMTSPGELFF. In DNA form, the CDR3 reads TGTGCCAGCAGCATGACTAGCCCCGGGGAGCTGTTTTTT.

The V call is TRBV18, the J call TRBJ2-7; 8 bases fit TRBD2. V was pared by 6 bases and J by 2 bases, with 9 bases of the junction left unmatched. CDR3 length equals 15 residues. Germline CDR1 is KGHSH and CDR2 is LQKENI. CDR3 sequence reads: CASSPGREAPYEQYF. In DNA form, the CDR3 reads TGTGCCAGCTCTCCGGGGCGGGAGGCCCCCTACGAGCAGTACTTC.

The chain combines TRBV15 with TRBJ1-1; the D is unclear. Germline V CDR1 and CDR2: LNHNV, YYDKDF (reference sequence). CDR3 length: 13 amino acids. The germline V and J ends were trimmed by 3 bases and 0 bases, with 5 bases remaining between them. The CDR3 is CATSRTLNTEAFF. As DNA, the CDR3 is TGTGCCACCAGCAGGACTTTGAACACTGAAGCTTTCTTT.

CDR3 DNA: TGTGCCAGCAGCTCGGACAGGGGGCGGCACACTGAAGCTTTCTTT. As protein: CASSSDRGRHTEAFF. The chain joins TRBV7-2 to TRBJ1-1, with TRBD1 identical over 11 bases. This CDR3 has 15 residues. Trimming removed 4 bases from V and 3 bases from J; junction bases left unmatched: 4. Germline CDR1 reads SGHTA; CDR2 reads FQGNSA.

The CDR3 DNA is TGTGCCAGCAGCTTTTTGGGAAATGGCTACACCTTC. It is translated as CASSFLGNGYTF. V is TRBV7-2 and J is TRBJ1-2, with D unresolved. Germline assignment: CDR1 SGHTA and CDR2 FQGNSA. Trimming shortened V by 3 bases and J by 6 bases, and 8 bases separated the two germline ends. CDR3 length: 12 residues.

The chain uses TRBV11-2 and TRBJ2-7; D gene uncertain. Germline V CDR1 and CDR2: SGHAT, FQNNGV. This CDR3 contains 15 residues. V was clipped by 1 base and J by 0 bases, with 10 bases between them. The CDR3 loop is CASSLAVWSSYEQYF. The CDR3 DNA reads as TGTGCCAGCAGCTTAGCGGTGTGGAGCTCCTACGAGCAGTACTTC.

This chain links TRBV6-5 with TRBJ1-1, with a possible D match to TRBD1 (6 bases). The CDR3 is 11 amino acids. Germline CDR1 is MNHEY and CDR2 is SVGAGI. Trimming took off 9 bases at V and 7 bases at J, with 12 bases between the two ends. The CDR3 DNA sequence: TGTGCCAGTGATCAACAGGGTGAAGCTTTCTTT. This sequence encodes CASDQQGEAFF.

The rearrangement links TRBV11-3 to TRBJ2-3, with TRBD2 as a possible D gene (5 bases). Trimming removed 0 bases at V and 5 bases at J, with 9 bases between. Germline V CDR1 and CDR2: SGHNT, YENEEA. The CDR3 is 14 amino acids. Written as DNA, the CDR3 is TGTGCCAGCAGCTTAGAGGGTCGGGAAGATACGCAGTATTTT. It translates to CASSLEGREDTQYF.

CDR3: CASNDNTEAFF. The CDR3 nucleotides read TGCGCCAGCAACGATAACACTGAAGCTTTCTTT. The chain combines TRBV5-1 with TRBJ1-1; D unresolved. From germline, CDR1 is SGHRS and CDR2 YFSETQ. The V and J ends lost 6 bases and 2 bases respectively, with 5 bases between them. This CDR3 is 11 amino acids long.

V gene TRBV6-1 combines with J gene TRBJ1-2; D is unresolved. This CDR3 contains 18 residues. V was shortened by 3 bases and J by 4 bases, with 24 bases between the two germline ends. Germline CDR1 is MNHNS and CDR2 is SASEGT. DNA for the CDR3: TGTGCCAGCAGTGATGGGAAAGAATCCACTCCGACACCCTATGGCTACACCTTC. Translating it yields CASSDGKESTPTPYGYTF.

To note about this clone: Different DNA sequences within this sample yield the same CDR3. This chain links TRBV9 with TRBJ2-1, with 7 bases identical to TRBD2. The CDR3 runs 14 residues. Germline CDR1 reads SGDLS; CDR2 reads YYNGEE. Unmatched junction bases numbered 5, after V lost 1 base and J lost 7 bases. CDR3 nucleotides: TGTGCCAGCAGCGTACGGACTAGTTATAATGAGCAGTTCTTC. Amino acid sequence: CASSVRTSYNEQFF.

V gene TRBV19 combines with J gene TRBJ2-1; 10 nucleotides line up with TRBD1. Losses at the gene ends were 6 bases for V and 4 bases for J; bases not matched to a gene: 3. This CDR3 has 14 residues. From germline, CDR1 is LNHDA and CDR2 SQIVND (reference sequence). CDR3 nucleotide sequence: TGTGCCAGTAGCCTGGGACAGGGGTACAATGAGCAGTTCTTC. Its translation is CASSLGQGYNEQFF.

The V call is TRBV5-1, the J call TRBJ2-2; 10 bases are shared with TRBD2. The germline gives CDR1 SGHRS, CDR2 YFSETQ. The J segment lost 2 bases and the V segment lost 3 bases, leaving 4 bases of the junction unmatched. The CDR3 covers 16 residues. The CDR3: CASSSIAGGNTGELFF. For the CDR3, the DNA is TGCGCCAGCAGCTCCATAGCGGGAGGCAACACCGGGGAGCTGTTTTTT.

V and J are TRBV4-1 and TRBJ2-4; possibly TRBD2 for D (6 bases). This CDR3 contains 21 residues. Germline V gene sequence: CDR1 MGHRA, CDR2 YSYEKL. The V end lost 0 bases, the J end lost 0 bases, and 24 bases lay between the germline ends. This chain's CDR3 is CASSQDQTPWKTSRAKNIQYF. The CDR3 DNA is TGCGCCAGCAGCCAAGATCAGACCCCCTGGAAGACTAGTCGAGCCAAAAACATTCAGTACTTC.

The chain has TRBV2 and TRBJ2-3; D might be TRBD2 (6 bases). The ends were cut back, 7 bases at V and 3 bases at J, with 17 bases in the middle. The CDR3 is 15 amino acids. CDR1 is SNHLY, CDR2 FYNNEI, per germline. This chain's CDR3 is CASMPPNRGTDTQYF. CDR3 in DNA: TGTGCCAGCATGCCCCCCAACCGGGGGACAGATACGCAGTATTTT.

This chain connects TRBV5-1 to TRBJ2-1; 8 bases match TRBD2. The trim removed 2 bases at V and 4 bases at J, leaving 5 bases unmatched. The CDR3 is 15 amino acids. CDR1 is SGHRS and CDR2 is YFSETQ in the germline V gene. The CDR3 DNA reads TGCGCCAGCAGCTTAGGAATAGCGGGGTACAATGAGCAGTTCTTC. It is translated as CASSLGIAGYNEQFF.

The rearrangement links TRBV7-2 to TRBJ2-1; D is undetermined. CDR3 size: 11 residues. Trimming left V 0 bases short and J 11 bases short, with 5 bases between. Germline V gene sequence: CDR1 SGHTA, CDR2 FQGNSA. The CDR3 DNA follows: TGTGCCAGCAGCTTAGCGGTGCAGCAGTTCTTC. It specifies CASSLAVQQFF. The full variable domain, completed using reference TRBV7-2 and TRBJ2-1, is GAGVSQSPSNKVTEKGKDVELRCDPISGHTALYWYRQSLGQGLEFLIYFQGNSAPDKSGLPSDRFSAERTGGSVSTLTIQRTQQEDSAVYLCASSLAVQQFFGPGTRLTVL.